The rows below give T cell receptor beta chains drawn from one sample of a study of human T cells and chemical hapten exposure. In TCRdb, the RACE reads were re-called with MiXCR into one record per CDR3 protein. The sample includes tens of thousands of distinct CDR3 sequences, roughly 8.5% of them seen just once. The sample here was whole blood, taken in connection with sensitization to the hapten diphenylcyclopropenone (DPC). Receptor source: a woman in her forties or fifties with alopecia areata. Some clones in this sample may be carry-over from other donors' samples. Both conserved end residues are part of each CDR3. D genes are given only for firm matches. Rows give clone size only sometimes, using once, few, many, or a class for an expanded clone.

>NA|TRBJ2-3|TRBV7-9|few
CASSPGTVSTDTQYF
TGTGCCAGCAGCCCCGGTACCGTCAGCACAGATACGCAGTATTTT
>TRBD1|TRBJ2-1|TRBV15|many
CATSRGDSRSYNEQFF
TGTGCCACCAGCAGAGGGGACAGTAGGTCCTACAATGAGCAGTTCTTC
>TRBD1|TRBJ1-1|TRBV28|many
CASRPYVRGRGNTEAFF
TGTGCCAGCAGACCCTATGTCAGGGGGCGCGGTAACACTGAAGCTTTCTTT
>NA|TRBJ2-3|TRBV9|few
CASSVGLFTDTQYF
TGTGCCAGCAGCGTCGGACTGTTCACAGATACGCAGTATTTT
>NA|TRBJ1-1|TRBV5-1|few
CASSSQNTEAFF
TGCGCCAGCAGCTCTCAGAACACTGAAGCTTTCTTT
>NA|TRBJ2-7|TRBV3-1|few
CASRSMGGSYEQYF
TGTGCCAGCCGCTCCATGGGCGGGTCCTACGAGCAGTACTTC
>NA|TRBJ1-6|TRBV20-1|many
CSAGPDSNSPLHF
TGCAGTGCTGGGCCGGACAGTAATTCACCCCTCCACTTT
>NA|TRBJ1-4|TRBV4-3|few
CASSQEDGIGEKLFF
TGCGCCAGCAGCCAAGAAGACGGTATCGGCGAAAAACTGTTTTTT
>NA|TRBJ1-5|TRBV6-2/TRBV6-3|few
CASSYRQINQPQHF
TGTGCCAGCAGTTACCGACAGATTAATCAGCCCCAGCATTTT
>NA|TRBJ1-2|TRBV3-1|many
CASSQNTQGIYTF
TGTGCCAGCAGCCAAAATACACAGGGTATCTACACCTTC
>NA|TRBJ2-3|TRBV3-1|few
CASSQQPQLAADTQYF
TGTGCCAGCAGCCAGCAACCCCAACTAGCAGCAGATACGCAGTATTTT
>TRBD2|TRBJ2-7|TRBV29-1|NA
CSVVGRRGAGSSYEQYF
TGCAGCGTTGTGGGGCGGCGCGGAGCGGGGAGCTCCTACGAGCAGTACTTC
>TRBD2|TRBJ2-1|TRBV7-9|few
CASSWTALAGAYNEQFF
TGTGCCAGCAGCTGGACCGCACTAGCGGGAGCCTACAATGAGCAGTTCTTC
>TRBD2|TRBJ2-1|TRBV29-1|NA
CSVRTSGYNEQFF
TGCAGCGTTAGGACTAGCGGGTACAATGAGCAGTTCTTC
>NA|TRBJ1-1|TRBV7-6|many
CASSNSGYSMNTEAFF
TGTGCCAGCAGCAATTCAGGGTACTCTATGAACACTGAAGCTTTCTTT
>NA|TRBJ1-1|TRBV2|few
CASVGGGTKDTEAFF
TGTGCCAGCGTCGGCGGAGGAACTAAGGACACTGAAGCTTTCTTT
>NA|TRBJ2-1|TRBV7-9|many
CASSLADEQFF
TGTGCCAGCAGCTTAGCAGATGAGCAGTTCTTC
>NA|TRBJ1-2|TRBV29-1|many
CSVNIYTF
TGCAGCGTTAATATCTACACCTTC
>NA|TRBJ1-5|TRBV7-2|NA
CASSLSGPSNQPQHF
TGTGCCAGCAGCTTGAGCGGTCCTAGCAATCAGCCCCAGCATTTT
>NA|TRBJ2-6|TRBV5-1|NA
CASSLDRANVLTF
TGCGCCAGCAGCCTAGACAGGGCCAACGTCCTGACTTTC
>NA|TRBJ2-7|TRBV30|many
CAWSYYEQYF
TGTGCCTGGAGTTACTACGAGCAGTACTTC
>TRBD2|TRBJ2-2|TRBV29-1|once
CSVGRGGIGELFF
TGCAGCGTTGGGCGGGGGGGCATCGGGGAGCTGTTTTTT
>NA|TRBJ1-6|TRBV12-3/TRBV12-4|NA
CASSLRPYNSPLHF
TGTGCCAGCAGTTTACGGCCGTATAATTCACCCCTCCACTTT